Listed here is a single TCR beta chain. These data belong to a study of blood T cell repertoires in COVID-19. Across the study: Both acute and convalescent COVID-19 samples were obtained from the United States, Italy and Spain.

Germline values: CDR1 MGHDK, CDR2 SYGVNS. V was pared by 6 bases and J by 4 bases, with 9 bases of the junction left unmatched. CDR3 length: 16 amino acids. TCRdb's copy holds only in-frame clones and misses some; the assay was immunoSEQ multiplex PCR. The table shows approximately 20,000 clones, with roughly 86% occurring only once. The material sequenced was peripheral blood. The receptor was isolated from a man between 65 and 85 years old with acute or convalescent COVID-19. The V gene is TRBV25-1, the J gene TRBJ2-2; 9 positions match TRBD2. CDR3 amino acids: CASSEKTSGITGELFF. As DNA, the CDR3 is TGTGCCAGCAGCGAAAAGACTAGCGGAATCACCGGGGAGCTGTTTTTT.